The source of this T cell receptor (beta chain) is a study of T cell changes during pregnancy in multiple sclerosis. Only in-frame clones appear in the TCRdb table, and some are missing; sequencing was by immunoSEQ multiplex PCR. Here the sample spans about 36,000 clones, 85% to 95% being singletons. This clone was seen just once. Germline V gene lookup returns CDR1 SEHNR and CDR2 FQNEAQ (reference sequence). The CDR3 is made up of 13 amino acids. Deletions cut 6 bases from V and 5 bases from J, with 13 bases between. This material consisted of CD4+ T cells from peripheral blood mononuclear cells, taken in the first trimester of pregnancy. The origin of this receptor is a female donor with multiple sclerosis, enrolled in a pregnancy study. The rearrangement uses TRBV7-9 and TRBJ1-2; weak D call: TRBD1 (6 bases). The CDR3 bases are TGTGCCAGCAGTACTTCAGGGGAATATGGCTACACCTTC. This translates into CASSTSGEYGYTF. Based on the CDR3 plus reference TRBV7-9 and TRBJ1-2, the full variable domain is DTGVSQNPRHKITKRGQNVTFRCDPISEHNRLYWYRQTLGQGPEFLTYFQNEAQLEKSRLLSDRFSAERPKGSFSTLEIQRTEQGDSAMYLCASSTSGEYGYTFGSGTRLTVV.